This TCR beta chain was identified during a study of immune heterogeneity within non-small cell lung tumors. In regard to this clonotype: Its antigen remains unknown. One base away lies a much larger clone, so this may be a sequencing read error.

This CDR3 has 15 residues. The germline gives CDR1 DFQATT, CDR2 SNEGSKA (reference sequence). V lost 8 bases, J lost 5 bases, and 22 bases lay in between. Study-level results: Correlation analysis showed that local T-cell clonality was moderately but significantly associated with local tumor mutational burden (R about 0.35).

With 600 ng used per sample, the template was genomic DNA from bulk tumor. Biopsy collection occurred during surgery, with several far-apart biopsies per primary tumor. The study cohort was described as untreated, and its members had newly diagnosed non-small cell lung cancer. They went on to have curative surgery. With 32 V and 13 J primers, multiplex PCR amplified the TCR beta CDR3. TCRdb reanalysed the multiplex PCR reads using MiXCR and keeps one entry per CDR3 protein. The top ten clones hold approximately 12% of a sample with some 12,000 distinct CDR3 sequences, less than 30% of them seen once.

The gene calls are TRBV20-1 and TRBJ1-5; D is unclear. The receptor's source is a man in his forties or fifties with non-small cell lung cancer. The sequenced sample consisted of lung tumor tissue. The CDR3 spells CSSIPFSQWDQPQHF. CDR3 bases: TGCAGTTCTATCCCATTTAGCCAGTGGGATCAGCCCCAGCATTTT.